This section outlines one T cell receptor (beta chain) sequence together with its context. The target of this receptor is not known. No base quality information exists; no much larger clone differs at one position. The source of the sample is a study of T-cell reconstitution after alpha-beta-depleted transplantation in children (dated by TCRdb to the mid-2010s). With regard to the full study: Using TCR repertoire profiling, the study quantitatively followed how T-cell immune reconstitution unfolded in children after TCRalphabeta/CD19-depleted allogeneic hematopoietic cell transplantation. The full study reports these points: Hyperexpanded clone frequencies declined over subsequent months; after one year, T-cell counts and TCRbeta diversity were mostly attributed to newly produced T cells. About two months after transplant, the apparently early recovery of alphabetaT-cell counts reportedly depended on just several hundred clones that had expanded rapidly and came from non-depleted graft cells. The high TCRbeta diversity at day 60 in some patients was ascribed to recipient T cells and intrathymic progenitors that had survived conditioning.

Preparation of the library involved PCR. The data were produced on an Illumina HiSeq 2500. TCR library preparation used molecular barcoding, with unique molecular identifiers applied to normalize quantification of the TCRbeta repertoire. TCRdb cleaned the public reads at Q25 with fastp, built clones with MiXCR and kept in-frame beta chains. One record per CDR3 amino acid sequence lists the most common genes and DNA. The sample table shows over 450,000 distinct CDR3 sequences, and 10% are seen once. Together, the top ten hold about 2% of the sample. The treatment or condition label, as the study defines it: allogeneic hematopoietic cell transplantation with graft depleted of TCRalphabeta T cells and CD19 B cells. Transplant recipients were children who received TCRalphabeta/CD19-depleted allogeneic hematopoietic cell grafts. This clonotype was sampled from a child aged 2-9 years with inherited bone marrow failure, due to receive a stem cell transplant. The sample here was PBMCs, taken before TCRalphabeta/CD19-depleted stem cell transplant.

The nucleotides read TGTGCCAGCAGGAACGGGGAGGAGACCAATGAGCAGTTCTTC. It translates to CASRNGEETNEQFF. Rearrangement joined TRBV6-2 or TRBV6-3 to TRBJ2-1; tentative D gene TRBD2, with 6 bases matching. CDR1 and CDR2 were assigned from the germline V gene as MNHEY and SVGEGT. Taken from cysteine to phenylalanine, the CDR3 has 14 residues. Just CDR3 DNA is preserved here, 42 bases in frame from base 1. The trim is 6 bases for V and 6 bases for J, with a gap of 15 bases between the germline ends.